These 27 T cell receptor beta chains originate from one sample sequenced in a study of OX40 agonist ivuxolimab in advanced cancers. Some clones are missing from TCRdb's copy, which holds only in-frame ones; the method was immunoSEQ multiplex PCR. There are 77,000 or so clones in the sample; over 70% occur only once, and over 4% lies in the top ten. The sequencing here drew on CD4+ or CD8+ T cells sorted from blood, taken in a trial of the OX40 agonist ivuxolimab. The origin of the receptors is an adult with an advanced solid tumor such as melanoma, head and neck, liver or kidney cancer.

The rearrangement joins TRBV6-4 to TRBJ1-1; D is possibly TRBD1 (6 bases). Trimming pared 6 bases from V and 4 bases from J, leaving 12 bases between. The germline V gene has CDR1 MRHNA and CDR2 SNTAGT. CDR3 length: 13 residues. DNA of the CDR3: TGTGCCAGCAGCCAGGGGATGGGCACTGAAGCTTTCTTT. The encoded protein is CASSQGMGTEAFF.

CDR3 sequence: CASSYWQGGETQYF. CDR3 bases: TGTGCCAGCAGTTACTGGCAGGGAGGGGAGACCCAGTACTTC. This rearrangement joins TRBV6-5 to TRBJ2-5; TRBD2 matches at 7 bases. With 1 base clipped from V and 5 bases from J, the junction kept 4 bases outside the gene matches. Germline-derived CDR1 and CDR2 are MNHEY and SVGAGI. The CDR3 runs 14 residues.

This chain links TRBV7-9 with TRBJ2-7, with 11 bases fitting TRBD1. The CDR3 spans 15 residues. The V gene's germline CDR1 is SEHNR and CDR2 FQNEAQ (reference sequence). After removal of 8 bases from V and 3 bases from J, the junction contained 9 bases not matched to a gene. The CDR3 region is CASGITGTGGYEQYF. As DNA, the CDR3 is TGTGCCAGCGGAATTACGGGGACAGGGGGCTACGAGCAGTACTTC.

The table lists this clone with a count of one. The rearrangement joins TRBV29-1 to TRBJ1-1, with 9 positions matching TRBD1. The germline V gene has CDR1 SQVTM and CDR2 ANQGSEA. The CDR3 spans 13 residues. V lost 0 bases and J lost 6; bases outside the gene matches: 2. CDR3 coding DNA: TGCAGCGTTGAAGACGACAGGGGGGCTGAAGCTTTCTTT. As protein: CSVEDDRGAEAFF.

This sequence joins TRBV19 and TRBJ2-5, with TRBD2 identical over 11 bases. In germline, CDR1 is LNHDA, CDR2 SQIVND (reference sequence). V gave up 7 bases and J gave up 2 bases; unmatched junction bases: 18. The CDR3 totals 19 residues. The CDR3 DNA follows: TGTGCCAGTACCAATAGTGGTAGCGGGGGGGCGGTAGGTCAAGAGACCCAGTACTTC. Amino acids: CASTNSGSGGAVGQETQYF.

The chain has TRBV5-1 and TRBJ2-2, with 9 bases aligning to TRBD2. After removal of 7 bases from V and 4 bases from J, the junction contained 5 bases not matched to a gene. This CDR3 has 14 residues. Germline CDR1 reads SGHRS; CDR2 reads YFSETQ. The CDR3 DNA reads as TGCGCCAGCGGTATAGCGGGAGCCACCGGGGAGCTGTTTTTT. As protein: CASGIAGATGELFF.

The CDR3 nucleotides are TGCGCCAGCAGCTTGGTGGGAGGGCGAGATGAGCAGTTCTTC. As protein: CASSLVGGRDEQFF. The chain uses TRBV5-1 and TRBJ2-1; 7 bases align to TRBD2. The germline V gene encodes CDR1 SGHRS and CDR2 YFSETQ. The CDR3 runs 14 residues. V shed 0 bases and J 8 bases; nucleotides not matched to a gene: 5.

This clone was picked up a small number of times. Other nucleotide sequences in the sample specify the same CDR3. This chain links TRBV5-1 with TRBJ1-3; no clear D gene. The CDR3 length is 14 residues. V was pared by 3 bases and J by 3 bases, with 10 bases between. From germline, CDR1 is SGHRS and CDR2 YFSETQ. The CDR3 bases are TGCGCCAGCAGCTCCACGGGAGATGGAAACACCATATATTTT. It yields the protein CASSSTGDGNTIYF. Complete variable domain (other parts from reference TRBV5-1 and TRBJ1-3): KAGVTQTPRYLIKTRGQQVTLSCSPISGHRSVSWYQQTPGQGLQFLFEYFSETQRNKGNFPGRFSGRQFSNSRSEMNVSTLELGDSALYLCASSSTGDGNTIYFGEGSWLTVV.

The chain couples TRBV7-3 to TRBJ2-1, with 7 nucleotides matching TRBD2. CDR3 size: 16 residues. The V gene end was trimmed by 1 base and the J gene end by 6 bases; junction bases not matched to a gene: 9. In germline, CDR1 is SGHTA, CDR2 FQGTGA. CDR3 residues: CASSLNRAGSLNEQFF. CDR3 sequence (DNA): TGTGCCAGCAGCTTAAATAGAGCGGGGTCACTCAATGAGCAGTTCTTC.

The chain couples TRBV7-9 to TRBJ1-2, with TRBD1 matching over 7 bases. From germline, CDR1 is SEHNR and CDR2 FQNEAQ (reference sequence). The CDR3 is made up of 14 amino acids. The trim removed 0 bases at V and 5 bases at J, leaving 3 bases unmatched. Here the CDR3 reads CASSLAQGTYGYTF. The CDR3 bases are TGTGCCAGCAGCTTAGCACAGGGGACGTATGGCTACACCTTC.

The rearrangement uses TRBV2 and TRBJ2-3; D is unclear. V lost 11 bases to trimming and J lost 0 bases, with 21 bases between them. The CDR3 is 16 amino acids. Germline V gene sequence: CDR1 SNHLY, CDR2 FYNNEI. The CDR3 region has the DNA TGTGCCGGCCAGACCCATCCGACCCAGAGCACAGATACGCAGTATTTT. This encodes CAGQTHPTQSTDTQYF.

The chain joins TRBV11-2 to TRBJ2-7; D gene uncertain. From germline, CDR1 is SGHAT and CDR2 FQNNGV. This CDR3 comprises 13 residues. Trimming cost V 5 bases and J 4 bases, with 12 bases left between them. CDR3 amino acids: CASSTTDRYEQYF. The CDR3 region has the DNA TGTGCCAGCAGCACCACGGACCGGTACGAGCAGTACTTC.

The chain carries TRBV18 and TRBJ2-7; 9 nucleotides line up with TRBD2. This CDR3 has 14 residues. Germline V gives CDR1 KGHSH, CDR2 LQKENI. Losses at the gene ends were 3 bases for V and 4 bases for J; bases not matched to a gene: 4. Written as DNA, the CDR3 is TGTGCCAGCTCACCCATGACTAGCGGATACGAGCAGTACTTC. This sequence encodes CASSPMTSGYEQYF.

The chain joins TRBV18 to TRBJ2-7, with no clear D. The CDR3 contains 14 residues. CDR1 is KGHSH, CDR2 LQKENI, per germline. V gave up 5 bases and J gave up 0 bases, with 11 bases separating them. This CDR3 reads CASSVTSPSYEQYF. CDR3 in DNA: TGTGCCAGCTCAGTAACCTCTCCCTCCTACGAGCAGTACTTC.

The rearrangement uses TRBV5-1 and TRBJ2-1; D unresolved. In germline, CDR1 is SGHRS, CDR2 YFSETQ. With 3 bases removed from V and 3 bases from J, the gap between germline ends came to 7 bases. The CDR3 contains 13 residues. The CDR3 DNA reads TGCGCCAGCAGCTCGGACGGCTACAATGAGCAGTTCTTC. Translated, it gives CASSSDGYNEQFF.

The chain recombines TRBV10-3 with TRBJ2-5; 9 bases fit TRBD1. V dropped 3 bases and J dropped 5; count of bases not matched to a gene: 4. Germline loops: CDR1 ENHRY, CDR2 SYGVKD. The CDR3 extends over 14 amino acids. CDR3 protein: CAISERTGVETQYF. CDR3 in DNA: TGTGCCATCAGTGAACGGACAGGGGTTGAGACCCAGTACTTC.

The chain has TRBV27 and TRBJ1-2; 7 nucleotides agree with TRBD1. Germline assignment: CDR1 MNHEY and CDR2 SMNVEV (reference sequence). This CDR3 has 13 residues. The ends lost 6 bases at V and 6 bases at J; junction bases unmatched: 7. The CDR3 sequence is CASRPSGGDGYTF. The DNA of the CDR3 is TGTGCCAGCAGACCTTCAGGGGGTGATGGCTACACCTTC.

J is TRBJ1-2 and V is TRBV27; maybe TRBD1 (6 bases). V was clipped by 1 base and J by 6 bases, with 18 bases between them. CDR3 length equals 16 residues. CDR1 and CDR2 from the germline V gene are MNHEY and SMNVEV (reference sequence). CDR3 nucleotide sequence: TGTGCCAGCAGTTTATACCCGAGGGGCAGGGGTAATGGCTACACCTTC. Amino acids: CASSLYPRGRGNGYTF.

The sample holds a few counts of this clone. The chain employs TRBV2 and TRBJ1-5, with D possibly matching TRBD1 (5 bases). Germline-derived CDR1 and CDR2 are SNHLY and FYNNEI. V was cut by 6 bases and J by 7 bases, with 16 bases left in between. The length of the CDR3 is 14 residues. In DNA form, the CDR3 reads TGTGCCAGCAGGTCCGGGGGTGAGGGACAGCCCCAGCATTTT. Translating it yields CASRSGGEGQPQHF. Supplemented by reference TRBV2 and TRBJ1-5, the full variable domain reads EPEVTQTPSHQVTQMGQEVILRCVPISNHLYFYWYRQILGQKVEFLVSFYNNEISEKSEIFDDQFSVERPDGSNFTLKIRSTKLEDSAMYFCASRSGGEGQPQHFGDGTRLSIL.

This chain links TRBV4-1 with TRBJ1-5, with unresolved D. V gave up 7 bases and J gave up 0 bases, with 16 bases separating them. Germline V gene lookup returns CDR1 MGHRA and CDR2 YSYEKL. There are 16 residues in the CDR3. The DNA for the CDR3 is TGCGCCAGCACCCCGCGTTTCGCGGATAGCAATCAGCCCCAGCATTTT. Its translation is CASTPRFADSNQPQHF.

J is TRBJ1-3 and V is TRBV7-9, with D perhaps TRBD1 (6 bases). The CDR3 is 17 residues long. The germline CDR1 and CDR2 sequences are SEHNR and FQNEAQ (reference sequence). Trimming took off 1 base at V and 3 bases at J, with 16 bases between the two ends. CDR3 sequence (DNA): TGTGCCAGCAGCTTAGTGACAGGCCAGCGACGTGGAAACACCATATATTTT. This translates into CASSLVTGQRRGNTIYF.

The genes are TRBV10-3 and TRBJ1-1; D uncertain. The CDR3 is 14 amino acids. CDR1 and CDR2 from the germline V gene are ENHRY and SYGVKD. V lost 10 bases to trimming and J lost 2 bases, with 17 bases between them. DNA of the CDR3: TGTGCCACAGAGAGAGTAGGAGATAACACTGAAGCTTTCTTT. Encoded protein: CATERVGDNTEAFF.

This clone was observed a handful of times. This rearrangement joins TRBV9 to TRBJ1-1; unclear D gene. The V gene's germline CDR1 is SGDLS and CDR2 YYNGEE. The length of the CDR3 is 15 residues. Trimming removed 0 bases from V and 7 bases from J, with 16 bases in between. The CDR3 DNA sequence: TGTGCCAGCAGCGTAGATTGGCAAAACCTGGGTGAAGCTTTCTTT. It codes for CASSVDWQNLGEAFF.

The rearrangement links TRBV27 to TRBJ1-2; D is uncertain. The germline gives CDR1 MNHEY, CDR2 SMNVEV (reference sequence). The CDR3 has 15 amino acids. V shed 6 bases and J shed 2 bases, with 16 bases lying between them. Here the CDR3 reads CASSRADRANYGYTF. The DNA for the CDR3 is TGTGCCAGCAGCCGGGCCGATCGGGCGAACTATGGCTACACCTTC.

The sample holds one count of this clone. J is TRBJ1-1 and V is TRBV12-5, with D possibly TRBD1 on 5 matching bases. The germline V and J ends were trimmed by 5 bases and 4 bases, with 14 bases remaining between them. The CDR3 contains 14 residues. The germline gives CDR1 LGHNT, CDR2 FRNRAP. The CDR3 DNA reads TGTGCTAGTGGTAGGGGATGGGAGGGCACTGAAGCTTTCTTT. It translates to CASGRGWEGTEAFF.

This clone was detected only once. The V gene is TRBV19, the J gene TRBJ2-2, with D unresolved. V was trimmed by 1 base and J by 5 bases, leaving 5 bases between them. Germline CDR1 LNHDA, CDR2 SQIVND (reference sequence). CDR3 length equals 13 residues. The CDR3 loop is CASSIGRTGELFF. The CDR3 DNA reads TGTGCCAGTAGTATAGGGAGAACCGGGGAGCTGTTTTTT.

The chain has TRBV28 and TRBJ2-2; no clear D gene. V was pared by 4 bases and J by 4 bases, with 16 bases between. Per the germline V gene, CDR1 is MDHEN and CDR2 is SYDVKM. This CDR3 region has 16 residues. The CDR3 nucleotides are TGTGCCAGCAGTTCCTTTGGGCAACGGAGCACCGGGGAGCTGTTTTTT. It is translated as CASSSFGQRSTGELFF. Drawing the rest from reference TRBV28 and TRBJ2-2, the complete variable domain is DVKVTQSSRYLVKRTGEKVFLECVQDMDHENMFWYRQDPGLGLRLIYFSYDVKMKEKGDIPEGYSVSREKKERFSLILESASTNQTSMYLCASSSFGQRSTGELFFGEGSRLTVL.